The clone carrying this T cell receptor (beta chain) occurred many times. These data originate in a study of neurological immune-mediated disorders. This sample's time point: longitudinal time-point 2. Trimming cost V 5 bases and J 2 bases, with 10 bases left between them. Germline CDR1 reads DFQATT; CDR2 reads SNEGSKA (reference sequence). The length of the CDR3 is 13 residues. The cDNA was generated through 5'RACE incorporating 10-nucleotide random UMIs. TCRdb re-derived calls from the 5' RACE reads in MiXCR, one entry per CDR3 protein. Of under 100,000 distinct CDR3 sequences listed, over 10% are singletons.

This TCR derives from a female donor with HTLV-1-associated myelopathy (HAM/TSP). The sequencing sample was made of PBMCs. The chain has TRBV20-1 and TRBJ2-1; the D is unclear. Here the CDR3 DNA reads TGCAGTGCTCTGGCCGGTACCTACAATGAGCAGTTCTTC. Residues: CSALAGTYNEQFF.